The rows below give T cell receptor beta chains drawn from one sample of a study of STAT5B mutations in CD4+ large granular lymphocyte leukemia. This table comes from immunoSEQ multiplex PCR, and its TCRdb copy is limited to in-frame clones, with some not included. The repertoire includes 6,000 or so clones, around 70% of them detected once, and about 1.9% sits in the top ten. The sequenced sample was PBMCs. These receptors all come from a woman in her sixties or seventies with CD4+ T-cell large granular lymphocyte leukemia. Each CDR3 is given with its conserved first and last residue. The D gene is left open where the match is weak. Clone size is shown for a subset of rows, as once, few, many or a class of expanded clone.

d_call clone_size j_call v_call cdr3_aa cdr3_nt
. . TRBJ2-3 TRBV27 CASSLTSVNSDTQYF TGTGCCAGCAGTTTAACATCCGTAAATTCAGATACGCAGTATTTT
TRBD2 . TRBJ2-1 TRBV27 CASSLGPGGPREQFF TGTGCCAGCTCCTTAGGTCCGGGAGGGCCCCGGGAGCAGTTCTTC
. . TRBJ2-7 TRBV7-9 CASSFSGTREQYF TGTGCCAGCAGCTTTTCGGGGACGAGAGAGCAGTACTTC
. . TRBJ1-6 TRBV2 CASSVEGRGSPLHF TGTGCCAGCAGTGTCGAGGGTCGGGGCTCACCCCTCCACTTT
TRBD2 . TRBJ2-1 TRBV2 CASSGRIAGSNEQFF TGTGCCAGCAGTGGGCGGATAGCGGGGAGCAATGAGCAGTTCTTC
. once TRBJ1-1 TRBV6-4 CASSAGGHRSEAFF TGTGCCAGCAGTGCTGGGGGACATCGCTCTGAAGCTTTCTTT
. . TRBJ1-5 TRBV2 CASRENLGNQPQHF TGTGCCAGCAGAGAAAACTTGGGCAATCAGCCCCAGCATTTT
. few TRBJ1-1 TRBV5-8 CASSSFQTRNTEAFF TGTGCCAGCAGCTCTTTCCAAACACGGAACACTGAAGCTTTCTTT
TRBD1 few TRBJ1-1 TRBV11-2 CASSLDRAGGTEAFF TGTGCCAGCAGCTTAGATAGGGCAGGGGGCACTGAAGCTTTCTTT
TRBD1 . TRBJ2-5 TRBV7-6 CASSLGQGKAAELRTQYF TGTGCCAGCAGCCTCGGACAGGGGAAGGCGGCGGAGCTTCGGACCCAGTACTTC
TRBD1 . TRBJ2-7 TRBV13 CASSPGQGANEQYF TGTGCCAGCAGCCCCGGACAGGGGGCCAACGAGCAGTACTTC
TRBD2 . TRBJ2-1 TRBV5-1 CASTLLSGSDEQFF TGCGCCAGCACCTTGTTAAGCGGGAGCGATGAGCAGTTCTTC
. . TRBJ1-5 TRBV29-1 CSVRTGSAWQPQHF TGCAGCGTCCGCACAGGGAGTGCTTGGCAGCCCCAGCATTTT
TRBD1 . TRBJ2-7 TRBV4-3 CASSQRAGQGSSYEQYF TGCGCCAGCAGCCAAAGGGCCGGACAGGGAAGCTCCTACGAGCAGTACTTC
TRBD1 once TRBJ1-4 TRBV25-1 CASRRQGGGEKLFF TGTGCCAGCAGGCGACAGGGCGGGGGCGAAAAACTGTTTTTT
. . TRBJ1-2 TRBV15 CATSRVFPGPFGYTF TGTGCCACCAGCAGAGTCTTCCCAGGCCCCTTCGGCTACACCTTC
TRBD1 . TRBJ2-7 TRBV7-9 CASSLALGQGAEQYF TGTGCCAGCAGCTTAGCGCTAGGACAGGGGGCGGAGCAGTACTTC
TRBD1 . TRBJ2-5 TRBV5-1 CASSLAGQRETQYF TGCGCCAGCAGCTTGGCGGGACAGCGAGAGACCCAGTACTTC
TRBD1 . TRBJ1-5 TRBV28 CASSNPRQGYNQPQHF TGTGCCAGCAGTAACCCCCGACAGGGTTACAATCAGCCCCAGCATTTT
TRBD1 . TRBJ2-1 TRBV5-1 CASSFRQGMNEQFF TGCGCCAGCAGCTTTCGACAGGGGATGAATGAGCAGTTCTTC
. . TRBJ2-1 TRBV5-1 CASKSASEQFF TGCGCCAGCAAAAGCGCGAGTGAGCAGTTCTTC
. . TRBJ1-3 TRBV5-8 CASSPTISGNTIYF TGTGCCAGCAGCCCTACGATCTCTGGAAACACCATATATTTT
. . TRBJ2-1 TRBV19 CASSPHPYYVNEQFF TGTGCCAGTAGTCCGCACCCCTACTACGTCAATGAGCAGTTCTTC
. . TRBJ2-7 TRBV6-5 CASSQTSYEQYF TGTGCCAGCAGCCAAACCTCCTACGAGCAGTACTTC
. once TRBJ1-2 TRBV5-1 CASSTLQGQGYTF TGCGCCAGCAGCACCCTACAGGGACAAGGCTACACCTTC
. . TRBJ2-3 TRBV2 CASSGIGRGTDTQYF TGTGCCAGCAGTGGAATCGGAAGAGGCACAGATACGCAGTATTTT
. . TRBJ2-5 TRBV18 CASSPWQGGETQYF TGTGCCAGCTCACCATGGCAGGGAGGAGAGACCCAGTACTTC
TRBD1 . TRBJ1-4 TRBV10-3 CAISDPGTAGEKLFF TGTGCCATCAGTGACCCCGGGACAGCGGGGGAAAAACTGTTTTTT